This T cell receptor beta chain was documented in a study of T cells in Graves' hyperthyroidism and ophthalmopathy. Template material for amplifying TCR beta CDR3 regions consisted of RNA transcripts. HTBI primers were employed in a first-round RT-PCR of the TCR CDR3. TCRdb reanalysed the multiplex PCR reads using MiXCR and keeps one entry per CDR3 protein. This sample has 250,000 to 400,000 distinct CDR3 sequences, with roughly an eighth found just once. This clonotype was found many times. Its antigen is unidentified. Notes on the study in general: Ophthalmopathy and stable hyperthyroidism were separated by a 13 V-J model.

This sequence originates from a woman aged 40 to 55 with Graves' ophthalmopathy. Sequenced material: blood.

CDR3 residues: CASTPNLGAGHNEQFF. Here the CDR3 DNA reads TGTGCCAGCACTCCGAACCTTGGCGCGGGCCACAATGAGCAGTTCTTC. The chain combines TRBV13 with TRBJ2-1, with D perhaps matching TRBD2 (5 bases). The CDR3 consists of 16 residues. Trimming removed 7 bases at V and 5 bases at J, with 21 bases between. Germline V lookup: CDR1 PRHDT, CDR2 FYEKMQ (reference sequence).